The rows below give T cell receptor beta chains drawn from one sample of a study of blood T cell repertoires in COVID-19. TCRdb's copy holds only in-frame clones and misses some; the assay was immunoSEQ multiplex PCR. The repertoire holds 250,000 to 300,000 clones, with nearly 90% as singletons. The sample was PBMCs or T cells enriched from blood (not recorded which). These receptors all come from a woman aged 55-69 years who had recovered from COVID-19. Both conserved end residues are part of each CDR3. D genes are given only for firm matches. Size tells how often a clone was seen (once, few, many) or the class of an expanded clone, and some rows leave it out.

CASSWTPNTEAFF TGTGCCAGCAGTTGGACACCGAACACTGAAGCTTTCTTT TRBJ1-1 NA NA TRBV28
CASSRGDIYTGELFF TGCGCCAGCAGTCGGGGGGATATTTACACCGGGGAGCTGTTTTTT TRBJ2-2 TRBD2 NA TRBV5-1
CASSLVGPTDTQYF TGTGCCAGCAGCTTAGTTGGCCCCACAGATACGCAGTATTTT TRBJ2-3 NA NA TRBV7-2
CASSERLNSPLHF TGTGCCAGCAGCGAGAGGTTAAATTCACCCCTCCACTTT TRBJ1-6 NA NA TRBV5-4
CASSHSGGRDTQYF TGTGCCAGCAGCCATTCAGGGGGTAGAGATACGCAGTATTTT TRBJ2-3 TRBD1 NA TRBV3-1/TRBV3-2
CATERETNYGYTF TGTGCCACCGAGAGAGAGACTAACTATGGCTACACCTTC TRBJ1-2 NA NA TRBV28
CAWTREGEQFF TGTGCCTGGACCCGGGAGGGGGAGCAGTTCTTC TRBJ2-1 TRBD2 NA TRBV30
CASSLEIAGGHNEQFF TGTGCCAGCAGCCTGGAAATAGCGGGGGGTCACAATGAGCAGTTCTTC TRBJ2-1 TRBD2 few TRBV7-2
CASSLASGLANYGYTF TGCGCCAGCAGCTTGGCCAGCGGCCTAGCTAACTATGGCTACACCTTC TRBJ1-2 NA NA TRBV5-1
CASSSRQNNEQFF TGTGCCAGCAGCTCACGACAGAACAATGAGCAGTTCTTC TRBJ2-1 NA NA TRBV9
CASSHLGGDSDTQYF TGCGCCAGCAGCCACCTTGGTGGGGACTCAGATACGCAGTATTTT TRBJ2-3 NA NA TRBV4-1
CASSQRTAHNPLHF TGTGCCAGCAGCCAAAGGACAGCGCACAATCCCCTCCACTTT TRBJ1-6 NA NA TRBV3-1/TRBV3-2
CSAGPRTRGNEQFF TGCAGCGCCGGACCCAGGACTCGAGGCAATGAGCAGTTCTTC TRBJ2-1 NA NA TRBV29-1
CASSRLAGQETQYF TGCGCCAGCAGTCGCCTAGCGGGACAAGAGACCCAGTACTTC TRBJ2-5 TRBD2 NA TRBV23-1
CASSPRSSGISWGHEQYF TGTGCCAGCAGCCCTCGGAGTAGCGGGATTTCGTGGGGCCACGAGCAGTACTTC TRBJ2-7 TRBD2 NA TRBV4-2
CASSPARANEKLFF TGTGCCAGCTCACCAGCGAGGGCTAATGAAAAACTGTTTTTT TRBJ1-4 NA NA TRBV18
CASSVGGGAGTEAFF TGTGCCAGCAGCGTAGGGGGGGGCGCGGGCACTGAAGCTTTCTTT TRBJ1-1 NA NA TRBV9
CASSRGAYGYTF TGTGCCAGCAGTCGCGGGGCCTACGGCTACACCTTC TRBJ1-2 NA NA TRBV14
CASSITSGAYNEQFF TGTGCCAGCAGCATCACTAGCGGAGCGTACAATGAGCAGTTCTTC TRBJ2-1 TRBD2 once TRBV13
CASSQAWTSGSSYEQYF TGTGCCAGCAGCCAAGCCTGGACTAGCGGGTCATCCTACGAGCAGTACTTC TRBJ2-7 TRBD2 NA TRBV4-2
CASSPPDSQETQYF TGTGCCAGCAGCCCTCCTGACAGCCAAGAGACCCAGTACTTC TRBJ2-5 NA NA TRBV9
CASRGAGGPWTGELFF TGTGCCAGCAGGGGAGCGGGAGGGCCGTGGACCGGGGAGCTGTTTTTT TRBJ2-2 TRBD2 once TRBV5-6
CASSVGGYEQYF TGTGCCAGCAGTGTTGGCGGTTACGAGCAGTACTTC TRBJ2-7 NA NA TRBV2
CASSEQGGGQPQHF TGTGCCAGCAGTGAACAGGGGGGAGGTCAGCCCCAGCATTTT TRBJ1-5 TRBD1 NA TRBV6-4
CASQLGANNQPQHF TGTGCCAGCCAATTGGGGGCAAACAATCAGCCCCAGCATTTT TRBJ1-5 NA NA TRBV27
CASSLGFSGWDSYEQYF TGTGCCAGCAGCTTAGGGTTTTCGGGATGGGACTCCTACGAGCAGTACTTC TRBJ2-7 NA NA TRBV11-2
CSVEVMNTEAFF TGCAGCGTTGAAGTAATGAACACTGAAGCTTTCTTT TRBJ1-1 NA NA TRBV29-1
CASSLGTSGYEELFF TGTGCCAGCAGTTTAGGGACTAGCGGTTACGAGGAGCTGTTTTTT TRBJ2-2 TRBD2 NA TRBV28
CASSSGTGRHF TGTGCCAGCAGTTCGGGGACAGGGAGGCACTTT TRBJ1-6 TRBD1 few TRBV28
CASSVDQGYLAEAFF TGTGCCAGCAGCGTAGACCAGGGGTACCTGGCTGAAGCTTTCTTT TRBJ1-1 NA NA TRBV9
CASSGRRSYNEQFF TGTGCCAGCAGCGGGAGGAGGTCCTACAATGAGCAGTTCTTC TRBJ2-1 TRBD2 NA TRBV28
CASSSPRLAGGTDTQYF TGTGCCAGCAGTTCCCCAAGACTAGCGGGAGGCACAGATACGCAGTATTTT TRBJ2-3 TRBD2 NA TRBV27
CASSSDREKNTEAFF TGTGCCAGCAGTTCGGACAGGGAGAAGAACACTGAAGCTTTCTTT TRBJ1-1 TRBD1 NA TRBV6-6
CASSLLAGGPTDTQYF TGTGCCAGCAGCTTACTAGCGGGAGGACCCACAGATACGCAGTATTTT TRBJ2-3 TRBD2 NA TRBV5-6
CASSVRAADTQYF TGTGCCAGCAGCGTAAGAGCCGCGGATACGCAGTATTTT TRBJ2-3 NA NA TRBV7-2
CASGAGLDGYTF TGTGCCAGTGGGGCAGGGCTCGATGGCTACACCTTC TRBJ1-2 NA NA TRBV19
CASSLGVFSSYNEQFF TGTGCCAGCAGTCTAGGCGTCTTTAGCTCCTACAATGAGCAGTTCTTC TRBJ2-1 NA NA TRBV13
CASSINSDTQYF TGTGCCAGTAGTATTAATTCAGATACGCAGTATTTT TRBJ2-3 NA NA TRBV19
CASSGAFNQPQHF TGTGCCAGCAGCGGAGCCTTCAATCAGCCCCAGCATTTT TRBJ1-5 NA NA TRBV5-6
CASSFPQGARHQETQYF TGTGCCAGCAGCTTTCCACAGGGGGCCAGACACCAAGAGACCCAGTACTTC TRBJ2-5 TRBD1 NA TRBV7-9
CAWSGLGLNTEAFF TGTGCCTGGAGTGGCCTAGGCCTGAACACTGAAGCTTTCTTT TRBJ1-1 NA NA TRBV30
CASSQKRAGLIYEQYF TGTGCCAGCAGCCAGAAGCGGGCGGGATTGATCTACGAGCAGTACTTC TRBJ2-7 NA NA TRBV7-9
CASRGATPIISYEQYF TGTGCCAGCAGGGGGGCGACTCCTATAATTTCCTACGAGCAGTACTTC TRBJ2-7 NA NA TRBV28
CASSLLGPGVTEAFF TGTGCCAGCAGCTTATTAGGTCCAGGGGTCACTGAAGCTTTCTTT TRBJ1-1 NA NA TRBV7-3
CASSFLAGGRETQYF TGTGCTAGCAGCTTTCTTGCGGGAGGCAGAGAGACCCAGTACTTC TRBJ2-5 TRBD2 NA TRBV7-7
CSANHRGEGTILSNQPQHF TGCAGCGCCAACCACCGGGGGGAAGGAACGATCCTTAGCAATCAGCCCCAGCATTTT TRBJ1-5 NA once TRBV29-1
CASSLGGAQFYGYTF TGTGCCAGCAGTTTAGGAGGGGCGCAGTTCTATGGCTACACCTTC TRBJ1-2 NA NA TRBV28
CASSSPGQLLANYGYTF TGCGCCAGCAGCTCTCCGGGACAGCTGTTAGCTAACTATGGCTACACCTTC TRBJ1-2 TRBD1 once TRBV5-1
CASSPVGRRDEKLFF TGTGCCAGTAGTCCCGTGGGCAGGCGAGATGAAAAACTGTTTTTT TRBJ1-4 NA NA TRBV19
CASSPRTATNYGYTF TGTGCCAGCTCACCCAGGACAGCAACTAACTATGGCTACACCTTC TRBJ1-2 NA NA TRBV18
CASSRQAGYGYTF TGTGCCAGCAGTAGACAAGCGGGCTATGGCTACACCTTC TRBJ1-2 NA NA TRBV12-3/TRBV12-4
CASSSNRGENTGELFF TGTGCCAGCAGCTCGAACAGGGGCGAGAACACCGGGGAGCTGTTTTTT TRBJ2-2 TRBD1 NA TRBV7-9
CASRLGQGGEKLFF TGTGCCAGCAGGCTGGGACAGGGGGGTGAAAAACTGTTTTTT TRBJ1-4 TRBD1 NA TRBV5-6
CASSLNRDQPQHF TGTGCCAGCAGCTTAAATCGGGATCAGCCCCAGCATTTT TRBJ1-5 NA NA TRBV7-8
CASSPALASRETQYF TGTGCCAGCTCACCCGCACTAGCGTCTCGGGAGACCCAGTACTTC TRBJ2-5 TRBD2 NA TRBV18